One and the same sample provided the 15 T cell receptor beta chains below, sequenced in a study of T cells in localized non-small cell lung cancer. The data were produced by immunoSEQ multiplex PCR, yet TCRdb's version contains in-frame clones alone and is incomplete. The table has 100,000 to 150,000 clones, around 92% seen once. The source material was peripheral blood, sampled before any cancer treatment. All receptors come from a female donor at least 60 years old with stage I lung adenocarcinoma.

The chain employs TRBV28 and TRBJ2-5, with 10 bases identical to TRBD1. The CDR3 length is 14 residues. Germline assignment: CDR1 MDHEN and CDR2 SYDVKM. After removal of 6 bases from V and 7 bases from J, the junction contained 8 bases not matched to a gene. CDR3 DNA sequence: TGTGCCAGCAGGTCCGGGACAGGGGAGGGGACCCAGTACTTC. Protein sequence: CASRSGTGEGTQYF.

Notes on this clone: The same CDR3 is also encoded by other DNA sequences in this sample. The V call is TRBV18, the J call TRBJ1-1; D is perhaps TRBD1 (5 bases). CDR1 is KGHSH and CDR2 is LQKENI in the germline V gene. This CDR3 is 13 amino acids long. Deletions cut 2 bases from V and 1 base from J, with 5 bases between. Here the CDR3 reads CASSPGQNTEAFF. CDR3 nucleotides: TGTGCCAGCTCACCAGGACAGAACACTGAAGCTTTCTTT.

This chain uses TRBV9 with TRBJ1-5, with 12 bases matching TRBD1. With V trimmed by 1 base and J by 7 bases, 3 bases remained unmatched. Per germline, CDR1 SGDLS and CDR2 YYNGEE. CDR3 length: 15 residues. The CDR3 coding sequence is TGTGCCAGCAGCGTAACCGGGACAGGGGGCCAGCCCCAGCATTTT. Translating it yields CASSVTGTGGQPQHF.

The chain carries TRBV10-1 and TRBJ2-5, with TRBD2 identical over 8 bases. Looked up from germline, CDR1 is WNHNN and CDR2 is SYGVQD (reference sequence). The J segment lost 5 bases and the V segment lost 4 bases, leaving 9 bases of the junction unmatched. The CDR3 covers 15 residues. CDR3 sequence: CASSGPGLGGETQYF. The CDR3 coding sequence is TGCGCCAGCAGTGGTCCGGGACTAGGAGGGGAGACCCAGTACTTC.

This rearrangement joins TRBV5-6 to TRBJ2-1, with D uncertain. The CDR3 has 15 amino acids. CDR1 is SGHDT, CDR2 YYEEEE, per germline. Trimming removed 1 base at V and 0 bases at J, with 8 bases between. CDR3 loop: CASSLFAVSYNEQFF. In DNA form, the CDR3 reads TGTGCCAGCAGCTTGTTTGCAGTCTCCTACAATGAGCAGTTCTTC.

This clone was observed a single time. J is TRBJ2-7 and V is TRBV7-3; a possible D gene is TRBD2 (5 bases). The CDR3 is made up of 14 amino acids. Trimming took 5 bases from V and 1 from J, leaving 12 bases between them. Germline V CDR1 and CDR2: SGHTA, FQGTGA. The CDR3 loop reads CASSPTGNSYEQYF. CDR3 in DNA: TGTGCCAGCAGCCCTACCGGGAATTCCTACGAGCAGTACTTC.

At least ten counts were recorded for this clone. The chain uses TRBV9 and TRBJ1-1; TRBD1 might be the D (5 bases). Germline V gives CDR1 SGDLS, CDR2 YYNGEE. Trimming left V 0 bases short and J 4 bases short, with 10 bases between. There are 14 residues in the CDR3. This CDR3 is CASSVDAGSTEAFF. The CDR3 coding sequence is TGTGCCAGCAGCGTAGATGCAGGGAGCACTGAAGCTTTCTTT.

The genes are TRBV5-6 and TRBJ1-2; D may be TRBD1 (6 bases). CDR1 is SGHDT, CDR2 YYEEEE, per germline. V was clipped by 5 bases and J by 2 bases, with 7 bases between them. The CDR3 spans 12 residues. The CDR3 DNA sequence: TGTGCCAGCAGGCAGGGGAACTATGGCTACACCTTC. It specifies CASRQGNYGYTF.

A single count supports this clone. The chain joins TRBV7-9 to TRBJ2-3; D might be TRBD2 (6 bases). The CDR3 contains 19 residues. V was clipped by 5 bases and J by 4 bases, with 28 bases between them. Germline V gene sequence: CDR1 SEHNR, CDR2 FQNEAQ (reference sequence). For the CDR3, the DNA is TGTGCCAGCAGCCCTCTAGCGCCAAGGATGGGTGTGAGCTCAGATACGCAGTATTTT. It yields the protein CASSPLAPRMGVSSDTQYF.

As for this clone: A read error may account for a junction end that differs from germline. The CDR3 nucleotides are TGTGCCACCAGCAGAGAGGACAGGGGGGTCAACGTCCTGACTTTC. Translation: CATSREDRGVNVLTF. This sequence joins TRBV15 and TRBJ2-6, with 10 bases lining up with TRBD1. Germline CDR1 reads LNHNV; CDR2 reads YYDKDF (reference sequence). The CDR3 sequence is 15 residues long.

The rearrangement uses TRBV6-5 and TRBJ1-5; perhaps TRBD1 as D (6 bases). The CDR3 runs 15 residues. Germline V gene sequence: CDR1 MNHEY, CDR2 SVGAGI. The V gene lost 4 bases and the J gene lost 5 bases, with 15 bases spanning the gap. The CDR3 loop is CASSSRTALYQPQHF. Written as DNA, the CDR3 is TGTGCCAGCAGTTCCAGGACAGCTCTCTATCAGCCCCAGCATTTT.

V is TRBV11-2 and J is TRBJ1-4; the match to TRBD1 covers 8 bases. This CDR3 spans 16 amino acids. Looked up from germline, CDR1 is SGHAT and CDR2 is FQNNGV. V shed 1 base, J shed 11 bases, and the junction held 12 bases outside the gene matches. CDR3 in amino acids: CASSLGSGTGVGKLFF. The DNA for the CDR3 is TGTGCCAGCAGCTTAGGTTCCGGGACAGGCGTAGGGAAACTGTTTTTT.

This chain connects TRBV2 to TRBJ1-4; no clear D. This CDR3 contains 17 residues. V was cut by 8 bases and J by 3 bases, with 22 bases left in between. Germline V CDR1 and CDR2: SNHLY, FYNNEI. CDR3 in DNA: TGTGCCAGCTCTCGAACAAGGGTGATGGTAGCTAATGAAAAACTGTTTTTT. It yields the protein CASSRTRVMVANEKLFF.

The chain couples TRBV5-4 to TRBJ2-1; 7 bases line up with TRBD2. CDR1 is SGHNT, CDR2 YYREEE, per germline (reference sequence). The CDR3 is 16 amino acids. V dropped 5 bases and J dropped 2; count of bases not matched to a gene: 10. CDR3: CASRAAGTITYNEQFF. The CDR3 nucleotides read TGTGCCAGCAGGGCGGCCGGGACTATTACCTACAATGAGCAGTTCTTC.

The chain is built from TRBV18 and TRBJ2-7; a possible D gene is TRBD2 (5 bases). Germline CDR1 and CDR2: KGHSH and LQKENI. The CDR3 is 15 residues long. V lost 6 bases, J lost 4 bases, and 19 bases lay in between. In DNA, the CDR3 is TGTGCCAGCTCCCGGGATGTGGTGAGCATATACGAGCAGTACTTC. As protein: CASSRDVVSIYEQYF.